Included here is one T cell receptor (beta chain) sequence, with context. Its antigen is unknown. Sequenced by immunoSEQ multiplex PCR; TCRdb stores in-frame clones only, minus some. The data contain some 93,000 clones, roughly 89% of them singletons. All patients experienced relapse after autologous stem cell transplantation, and brentuximab vedotin exposure was variable. This sample is part of a study of PD-1 blockade in classical Hodgkin lymphoma. Study conclusions and caveats: After ASCT, patients who started nivolumab under 1 year later were excluded.

CDR3 size: 19 residues. Germline V CDR1 and CDR2: MDHEN, SYDVKM. V was trimmed by 3 bases and J by 3 bases, leaving 21 bases between them. The specimen comprised peripheral blood mononuclear cells (PBMCs), sampled before the second cycle of nivolumab. The V gene is TRBV28, the J gene TRBJ1-6; D is undetermined. This TCR was sampled from a human donor with classical Hodgkin lymphoma. As DNA, the CDR3 is TGTGCCAGCAGTTTTAGGCGGGCAGGAAACTACGGCTATAATTCACCCCTCCACTTT. Translated, it gives CASSFRRAGNYGYNSPLHF.